The 14 T cell receptor beta chains listed next were all sequenced from one sample in a study of blood T cell repertoires in COVID-19. Some clones are missing from TCRdb's copy, which holds only in-frame ones; the method was immunoSEQ multiplex PCR. The top ten hold roughly 10% of the sample, which has some 240,000 clones, 88% seen once. Sequenced: peripheral blood. The receptors here all came from a woman in her seventies with COVID-19, enrolled during active disease.

CDR3 sequence (DNA): TGTGCCAGCAGCTTAAAGATCAGTTCTGAAGCTTTCTTT. The encoded protein is CASSLKISSEAFF. The J gene is TRBJ1-1, the V gene TRBV7-2; D remains unclear. Trimming pared 2 bases from V and 6 bases from J, leaving 10 bases between. The V gene's germline CDR1 is SGHTA and CDR2 FQGNSA. The CDR3 loop spans 13 amino acids.

This clone showed up just a few times. The J gene is TRBJ1-1, the V gene TRBV20-1, with D possibly matching TRBD1 (5 bases). There are 15 residues in the CDR3. V gave up 3 bases and J gave up 0 bases, with 14 bases separating them. Germline CDR1 is DFQATT and CDR2 is SNEGSKA (reference sequence). The CDR3 region has the DNA TGCAGTGCTAGTTTAGGGACTCAAATGAACACTGAAGCTTTCTTT. Translated: CSASLGTQMNTEAFF.

The rearrangement joins TRBV5-1 to TRBJ2-7; the match to TRBD1 covers 8 bases. The V gene's germline CDR1 is SGHRS and CDR2 YFSETQ. The CDR3 runs to 14 residues. V shed 2 bases and J 5 bases; nucleotides not matched to a gene: 6. Here the CDR3 reads CASSLQGEFDEQYF. Here the CDR3 DNA reads TGCGCCAGCAGCTTACAGGGGGAATTCGACGAGCAGTACTTC. Combining the CDR3 with reference TRBV5-1 and TRBJ2-7 gives the whole variable domain KAGVTQTPRYLIKTRGQQVTLSCSPISGHRSVSWYQQTPGQGLQFLFEYFSETQRNKGNFPGRFSGRQFSNSRSEMNVSTLELGDSALYLCASSLQGEFDEQYFGPGTRLTVT.

This clone occurred once. The V and J genes are TRBV5-4 and TRBJ1-6; D ambiguous. Germline loops: CDR1 SGHNT, CDR2 YYREEE (reference sequence). The CDR3 is 12 amino acids. Trimming took 5 bases from V and 6 from J, leaving 6 bases between them. The CDR3: CASSFRNSPLHF. The CDR3 DNA is TGTGCCAGCAGTTTTCGTAATTCACCCCTCCACTTT.

The gene calls are TRBV6-4 and TRBJ1-5, with D perhaps TRBD1 (5 bases). Germline-derived CDR1 and CDR2 are MRHNA and SNTAGT. The V end lost 3 bases, the J end lost 6 bases, and 15 bases lay between the germline ends. The CDR3 has 15 residues. CDR3 protein: CASSERQGGSQPQHF. As DNA, the CDR3 is TGTGCCAGCAGTGAAAGGCAGGGAGGAAGTCAGCCCCAGCATTTT.

V gene TRBV4-1 combines with J gene TRBJ2-5, with TRBD1 matching 7 bases. V lost 2 bases to trimming and J lost 1 base; unmatched junction nucleotides: 4. Germline assignment: CDR1 MGHRA and CDR2 YSYEKL. CDR3 size: 15 residues. CDR3 residues: CASSQHGTAQETQYF. CDR3 nucleotide sequence: TGCGCCAGCAGCCAACACGGGACAGCCCAAGAGACCCAGTACTTC.

This clone was found once. This sample also contains other DNA sequences that code for the same CDR3. The V and J genes are TRBV9 and TRBJ2-5; the match to TRBD2 covers 9 bases. The germline gives CDR1 SGDLS, CDR2 YYNGEE. This CDR3 spans 15 amino acids. V shed 0 bases, J shed 2 bases, and the junction held 2 bases outside the gene matches. This CDR3 reads CASSVGLAAQETQYF. The DNA of the CDR3 is TGTGCCAGCAGCGTAGGACTAGCGGCACAAGAGACCCAGTACTTC.

CDR3 loop: CASSVSGTSGRAYNEQFF. In nucleotides, the CDR3 is TGTGCCAGCAGCGTTTCCGGGACTAGCGGGAGGGCCTACAATGAGCAGTTCTTC. The rearrangement links TRBV9 to TRBJ2-1; 16 bases are shared with TRBD2. Trimming removed 2 bases from V and 2 bases from J; junction bases left unmatched: 4. The CDR3 length is 18 residues. The V gene's germline CDR1 is SGDLS and CDR2 YYNGEE. Drawing the rest from reference TRBV9 and TRBJ2-1, the complete variable domain is DSGVTQTPKHLITATGQRVTLRCSPRSGDLSVYWYQQSLDQGLQFLIQYYNGEERAKGNILERFSAQQFPDLHSELNLSSLELGDSALYFCASSVSGTSGRAYNEQFFGPGTRLTVL.

This chain connects TRBV2 to TRBJ1-4, with D unresolved. V was trimmed by 5 bases and J by 2 bases, leaving 12 bases between them. The CDR3 is made up of 15 amino acids. CDR1 and CDR2 (germline): SNHLY, FYNNEI. CDR3 sequence (DNA): TGTGCCAGCAGTCTCTCACAGTATACTAATGAAAAACTGTTTTTT. Translation gives CASSLSQYTNEKLFF.

The J gene is TRBJ1-1, the V gene TRBV9, with unresolved D. The length of the CDR3 is 13 residues. The V end was cut by 6 bases, the J end by 5 bases, with 14 bases between. Per germline, CDR1 SGDLS and CDR2 YYNGEE. This CDR3 reads CASMPEGGTEAFF. The CDR3 DNA is TGTGCCAGCATGCCTGAGGGTGGAACTGAAGCTTTCTTT.

V usage is TRBV27 and J usage is TRBJ2-1; possibly TRBD1 for D (6 bases). Germline V gives CDR1 MNHEY, CDR2 SMNVEV (reference sequence). The CDR3 extends over 16 amino acids. V was cut by 0 bases and J by 5 bases, with 14 bases left in between. CDR3 bases: TGTGCCAGCAGTTTATCCCCGCCTACAGGGAACAATGAGCAGTTCTTC. The encoded protein is CASSLSPPTGNNEQFF.

The CDR3 protein is CASSVAGRVSGNTIYF. In DNA, the CDR3 is TGTGCCAGCAGCGTAGCGGGCAGGGTTTCTGGAAACACCATATATTTT. The V gene is TRBV9, the J gene TRBJ1-3, with D possibly matching TRBD1 (5 bases). The V and J ends lost 0 bases and 1 base respectively, with 11 bases between them. The germline gives CDR1 SGDLS, CDR2 YYNGEE. The CDR3 is 16 residues long.

The J gene is TRBJ2-7, the V gene TRBV7-9; 8 nucleotides agree with TRBD2. Germline CDR1 is SEHNR and CDR2 is FQNEAQ (reference sequence). J was trimmed by 3 bases and V by 1 base; bases with no gene match: 5. CDR3 length: 15 amino acids. The CDR3 region is CASSLGLAGIYEQYF. The CDR3 bases are TGTGCCAGCAGCTTAGGTCTAGCGGGTATCTACGAGCAGTACTTC.

The chain employs TRBV3-1 (or the pseudogene TRBV3-2) and TRBJ2-1; 11 nucleotides line up with TRBD2. CDR3 length equals 17 residues. Germline trimming cut 1 base from V and 4 bases from J; bases unmatched to any gene: 6. Germline V gene data show CDR1 as LGHDT and CDR2 as YNNKEL (reference sequence). The CDR3 region has the DNA TGTGCCAGCAGCCAAGTTCGACTAGCGGGATTATACAATGAGCAGTTCTTC. Translating gives CASSQVRLAGLYNEQFF.